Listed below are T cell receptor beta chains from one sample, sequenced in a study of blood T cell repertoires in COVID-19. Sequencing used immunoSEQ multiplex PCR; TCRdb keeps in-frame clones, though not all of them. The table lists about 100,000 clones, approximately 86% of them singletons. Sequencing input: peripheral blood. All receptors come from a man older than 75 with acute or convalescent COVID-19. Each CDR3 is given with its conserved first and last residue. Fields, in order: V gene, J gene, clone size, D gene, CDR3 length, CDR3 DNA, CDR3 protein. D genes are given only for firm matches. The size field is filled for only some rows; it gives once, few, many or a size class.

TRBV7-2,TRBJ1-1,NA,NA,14,TGTGCCAGCAGCTTAGTCAGGGAGGGCACTGAAGCTTTCTTT,CASSLVREGTEAFF
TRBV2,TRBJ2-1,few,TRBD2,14,TGTGCCAGCAGCCCCGGGACTACTTACAATGAGCAGTTCTTC,CASSPGTTYNEQFF
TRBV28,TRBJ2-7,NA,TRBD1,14,TGTGCCAGCAGCTCTCCGGGACAGAGCTACGAGCAGTACTTC,CASSSPGQSYEQYF
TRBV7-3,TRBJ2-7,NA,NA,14,TGTGCCAGCAGCCCCACCGGGACATCCTACGAGCAGTACTTC,CASSPTGTSYEQYF
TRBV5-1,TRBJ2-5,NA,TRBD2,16,TGCGCCAGCAGCTTCGGACTAGCGGGAGTCGGCCAGACCCAGTACTTC,CASSFGLAGVGQTQYF
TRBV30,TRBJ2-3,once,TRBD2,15,TGTGCCTGGAGTGCGGGACTAGCGGGATTGGATACGCAGTATTTT,CAWSAGLAGLDTQYF
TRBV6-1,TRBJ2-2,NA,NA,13,TGTGCCAGCAGTGAAACTTCATCCGGGGAGCTGTTTTTT,CASSETSSGELFF
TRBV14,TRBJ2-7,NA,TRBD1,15,TGTGCCAGCAGCCAGTGGAAGCAGACAGGGTCCGAGCAGTACTTC,CASSQWKQTGSEQYF
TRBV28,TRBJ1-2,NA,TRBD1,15,TGTGCCAGCAGACCGATTAGGACAGGGGGCTCTGGCTACACCTTC,CASRPIRTGGSGYTF
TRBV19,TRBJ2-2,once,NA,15,TGTGCCAGTAGTATTGGTTACCAACTAACCGGGGAGCTGTTTTTT,CASSIGYQLTGELFF
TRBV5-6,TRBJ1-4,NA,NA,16,TGTGCCAGCAGCTTCTCCCGGGGACAAATTAATGAAAAACTGTTTTTT,CASSFSRGQINEKLFF
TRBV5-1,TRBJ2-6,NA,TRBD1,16,TGCGCCAGCAGCTGGACAGGGGGCGGTGGGGCCAACGTCCTGACTTTC,CASSWTGGGGANVLTF
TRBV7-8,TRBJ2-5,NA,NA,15,TGTGCCAGCAGCCTTAACGTGGCAAGTCAAGAGACCCAGTACTTC,CASSLNVASQETQYF
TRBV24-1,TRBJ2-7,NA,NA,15,TGTGCCACCAGCGGCGCCGTGGGCAACACCTACGAGCAGTACTTC,CATSGAVGNTYEQYF
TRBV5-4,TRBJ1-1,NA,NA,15,TGTGCCAGCAGCTTGGCTGCCAGGGGGAACACTGAAGCTTTCTTT,CASSLAARGNTEAFF
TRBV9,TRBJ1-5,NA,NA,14,TGTGCCAGCAGCCCCGGTGTAGAGAATCAGCCCCAGCATTTT,CASSPGVENQPQHF
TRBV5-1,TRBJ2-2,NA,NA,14,TGCGCCAGCAGTCCTCAGGCGAACACCGGGGAGCTGTTTTTT,CASSPQANTGELFF
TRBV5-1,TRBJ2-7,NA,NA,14,TGCGCCAGCAGCTTGAGTTGGGACAACTACGAGCAGTACTTC,CASSLSWDNYEQYF
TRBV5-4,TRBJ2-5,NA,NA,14,TGTGCCAGCAGCCCCTCGGGGAGCCAAGAGACCCAGTACTTC,CASSPSGSQETQYF
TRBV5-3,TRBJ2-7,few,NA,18,TGTGCCAGAAGCTTGGGCCTCCCTGGAGGAGCGGAGATATACGAGCAGTACTTC,CARSLGLPGGAEIYEQYF
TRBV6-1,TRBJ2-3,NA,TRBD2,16,TGTGCCAGCAGTGCCCGGGAGGACGGGGGGGCAGATACGCAGTATTTT,CASSAREDGGADTQYF
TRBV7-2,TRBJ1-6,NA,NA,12,TGTGCCAGCAGTCTCCAGCCGGGACCCCTCCACTTT,CASSLQPGPLHF
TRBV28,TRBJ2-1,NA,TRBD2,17,TGTGCCAGCAGTACACGGACTAGCGGGAGGGCTAACAATGAGCAGTTCTTC,CASSTRTSGRANNEQFF
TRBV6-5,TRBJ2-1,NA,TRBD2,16,TGTGCCAGCAGTTACTCAAGCGGGAGTCAGAAGGCTGAGCAGTTCTTC,CASSYSSGSQKAEQFF
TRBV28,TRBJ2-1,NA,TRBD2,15,TGTGCCAGTGCGGCTCTAGCGGTCCTCGGCAATGAGCAGTTCTTC,CASAALAVLGNEQFF
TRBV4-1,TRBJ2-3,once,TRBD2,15,TGCGCCAGCAGCCAAGTTCGGGGGGTGGCAGATACGCAGTATTTT,CASSQVRGVADTQYF
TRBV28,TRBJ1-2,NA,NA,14,TGTGCCAGCAGTTTGTCAGGGAAGCACTATGGCTACACCTTC,CASSLSGKHYGYTF
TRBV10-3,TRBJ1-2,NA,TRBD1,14,TGTGCCATCAGTGAGTCGACAGGGCTAGGTGGCTACACCTTC,CAISESTGLGGYTF
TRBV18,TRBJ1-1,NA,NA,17,TGTGCCAGCTCGCCGTTAGGGCAGGGAAATCGAAACGCTGAAGCTTTCTTT,CASSPLGQGNRNAEAFF
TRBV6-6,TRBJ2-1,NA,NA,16,TGTGCCAGCAGTTTAGATTCCGGGAGTGGGTACAATGAGCAGTTCTTC,CASSLDSGSGYNEQFF
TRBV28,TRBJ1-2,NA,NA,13,TGTGCCACCATACCTGGGCAGGGCCGAGGCTACACCTTC,CATIPGQGRGYTF
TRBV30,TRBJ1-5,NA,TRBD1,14,TGTGCCTGGAGTGCCGGGACAGGGGATCAGCCCCAGCATTTT,CAWSAGTGDQPQHF
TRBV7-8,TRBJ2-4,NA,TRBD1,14,TGTGCCAGCAGCTTTGACAGGGTGGGAAACATTCAGTACTTC,CASSFDRVGNIQYF
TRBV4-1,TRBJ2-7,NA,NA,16,TGCGCCAGCAGCCAAGTTGCGGGTGGCCCTACCTACGAGCAGTACTTC,CASSQVAGGPTYEQYF
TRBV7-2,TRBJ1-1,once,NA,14,TGTGCCAGCAGCTGGGTTCTCAAGGGGGATGAGGCTTTCTTT,CASSWVLKGDEAFF
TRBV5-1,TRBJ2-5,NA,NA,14,TGCGCCAGCAGCTTCGGCGGGATACAAGAGACCCAGTACTTC,CASSFGGIQETQYF
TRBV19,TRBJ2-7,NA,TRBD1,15,TGTGCCAGTAGTATATCCCGGACAGGCCCTTACGAGCAGTACTTC,CASSISRTGPYEQYF